This is a list of T cell receptor beta chains from one sample in a study of T cell responses to AZD1222 COVID-19 vaccine. The repertoire was sequenced with immunoSEQ multiplex PCR; TCRdb's copy has only in-frame clones and lacks some. This sample carries approximately 110,000 clones, around 85% of them seen once, and the ten largest clones take about 6.2%. The sequencing used peripheral blood, collected on day 0 of AZD1222 vaccination. The receptors were gathered from an adult in good health. Each CDR3 is given with its conserved first and last residue. The D gene is left open where the match is weak. Some rows have no size entry. The others give once, few or many, or a class for an expanded clone.

abundance,d_gene,j_gene,v_gene,CDR3aa,CDR3nt
NA,NA,TRBJ1-2,TRBV21-1,CASGGRGYTF,TGTGCCAGCGGAGGCCGGGGCTACACCTTC
NA,TRBD2,TRBJ2-1,TRBV9,CASSVGTSGGNEQFF,TGTGCCAGCAGCGTGGGGACTAGCGGGGGGAATGAGCAGTTCTTC
NA,NA,TRBJ2-1,TRBV28,CASERDSSSYNEQFF,TGTGCCAGCGAAAGGGACTCGAGCTCCTACAATGAGCAGTTCTTC
NA,NA,TRBJ1-2,TRBV5-1,CASSHGHIYGYTF,TGCGCCAGCAGCCATGGACACATCTATGGCTACACCTTC
NA,NA,TRBJ2-3,TRBV19,CASSMIVGRVGTDTQYF,TGTGCCAGTAGTATGATAGTCGGTAGGGTTGGCACAGATACGCAGTATTTT
NA,NA,TRBJ2-3,TRBV7-9,CASSSDGGTQYF,TGTGCCAGCAGCTCAGACGGGGGTACGCAGTATTTT
NA,NA,TRBJ1-6,TRBV18,CASSPSAGGNSPLHF,TGTGCCAGCTCACCTTCGGCCGGGGGTAACTCACCCCTCCACTTT
NA,TRBD1,TRBJ2-7,TRBV7-7,CASSSGQGSGEQYF,TGTGCTAGCAGCTCGGGACAGGGATCTGGCGAGCAGTACTTC
NA,NA,TRBJ1-5,TRBV27,CASSYGQGQGQPQHF,TGTGCCAGCAGTTATGGGCAGGGACAAGGTCAGCCCCAGCATTTT
NA,TRBD1,TRBJ1-1,TRBV29-1,CSVDRGPTEAFF,TGCAGCGTTGACAGGGGGCCCACTGAAGCTTTCTTT
NA,NA,TRBJ1-5,TRBV5-5,CASSFERVGQPQHF,TGTGCCAGCAGCTTTGAAAGGGTGGGTCAGCCCCAGCATTTT
NA,NA,TRBJ2-7,TRBV7-8,CASSLLRTANEQYF,TGTGCCAGCAGCTTGTTGAGGACGGCCAACGAGCAGTACTTC
NA,NA,TRBJ2-7,TRBV7-9,CASGAGVYEQYF,TGTGCCAGCGGGGCAGGAGTTTACGAGCAGTACTTC
NA,NA,TRBJ1-2,TRBV29-1,CSVGADFNYGYTF,TGCAGCGTTGGGGCGGATTTTAACTATGGCTACACCTTC
few,NA,TRBJ2-7,TRBV7-8,CASSHSGSSYEQYF,TGTGCCAGCAGCCATTCCGGCAGCTCCTACGAGCAGTACTTC
NA,NA,TRBJ1-1,TRBV2,CASNGYGVTHTEAFF,TGTGCCAGCAACGGGTACGGAGTGACCCACACTGAAGCTTTCTTT
few,NA,TRBJ2-7,TRBV28,CASRAGPNEQYF,TGTGCCAGCAGAGCAGGGCCCAACGAGCAGTACTTC
NA,NA,TRBJ1-1,TRBV11-3,CASSTRVNTEAFF,TGTGCCAGCAGCACCCGGGTGAACACTGAAGCTTTCTTT
NA,NA,TRBJ1-4,TRBV9,CASSVGGGTYEKLFF,TGTGCCAGCAGCGTAGGTGGGGGGACGTATGAAAAACTGTTTTTT
NA,NA,TRBJ2-3,TRBV7-8,CASSQNRLKTQYF,TGTGCCAGCAGCCAAAATCGTCTCAAGACGCAGTATTTT
once,NA,TRBJ1-1,TRBV15,CATSRDRKQVETFF,TGTGCCACCAGCAGAGATCGAAAGCAGGTCGAAACTTTCTTT
NA,NA,TRBJ1-1,TRBV3-1/TRBV3-2,CACGRGDLEAFF,TGTGCTTGCGGGAGGGGAGACCTTGAAGCTTTCTTT
NA,TRBD1,TRBJ2-5,TRBV3-1/TRBV3-2,CASSQATGGFETQYF,TGTGCCAGCAGCCAAGCAACAGGGGGATTTGAGACCCAGTACTTC
NA,NA,TRBJ2-7,TRBV27,CASSFGRSTDYEQYF,TGTGCCAGCAGTTTCGGACGGAGCACGGACTACGAGCAGTACTTC
NA,NA,TRBJ1-1,TRBV4-3,CASSPNTGALTEAFF,TGCGCCAGCAGCCCCAATACGGGGGCGCTTACTGAAGCTTTCTTT
NA,NA,TRBJ1-6,TRBV5-4,CASSTGLNGSPLHF,TGTGCCAGCAGCACCGGCCTCAATGGTTCACCCCTCCACTTT
NA,NA,TRBJ2-7,TRBV12-3/TRBV12-4,CASTPSWSEQYF,TGTGCCAGCACTCCCTCTTGGTCCGAGCAGTACTTC
NA,NA,TRBJ1-1,TRBV6-5,CASSYSSHTHVTEAFF,TGTGCCAGCAGTTATAGTTCCCACACCCATGTCACTGAAGCTTTCTTT
NA,NA,TRBJ1-5,TRBV7-9,CASSLAQGPQHF,TGTGCCAGCAGCTTAGCCCAGGGGCCCCAGCATTTT
NA,NA,TRBJ2-4,TRBV1,CTSSQDLGAPLKNIQYF,TGCACCAGCAGCCAAGATCTCGGGGCTCCCCTAAAAAACATTCAGTACTTC
NA,NA,TRBJ2-5,TRBV11-3,CASSLSRETQYF,TGTGCCAGCAGCCTTAGTCGTGAGACCCAGTACTTC
NA,NA,TRBJ2-7,TRBV7-2,CASSLAGGSYEQYF,TGTGCCAGCAGCTTAGCCGGCGGATCCTACGAGCAGTACTTC
NA,NA,TRBJ2-5,TRBV6-2/TRBV6-3,CASSPNGLFGETQYF,TGTGCCAGCAGCCCCAATGGGCTTTTCGGCGAGACCCAGTACTTC
NA,NA,TRBJ2-5,TRBV27,CASSFGGGLQETQYF,TGTGCCAGCAGTTTTGGGGGGGGGCTCCAAGAGACCCAGTACTTC
NA,NA,TRBJ2-3,TRBV5-1,CASSQEGVRTDTQYF,TGCGCCAGCAGCCAGGAGGGGGTGCGCACAGATACGCAGTATTTT
NA,NA,TRBJ1-2,TRBV6-2/TRBV6-3,CASSYDSSYGYTF,TGTGCCAGCAGTTACGACTCGTCCTATGGCTACACCTTC
NA,NA,TRBJ1-2,TRBV2,CASSPPYGYTF,TGTGCCAGCAGCCCACCCTATGGCTACACCTTC
NA,NA,TRBJ2-4,TRBV7-9,CASSLGVPPSSQSIQYF,TGTGCCAGCAGCTTAGGGGTACCCCCGTCTAGCCAAAGCATTCAGTACTTC
NA,NA,TRBJ1-4,TRBV7-2,CASSLVAVDGRLFF,TGTGCCAGCAGCTTAGTGGCAGTCGATGGTAGACTGTTTTTT
NA,NA,TRBJ1-1,TRBV28,CASSLGTRTIEAFF,TGTGCCAGCAGCCTCGGAACGAGGACCATTGAAGCTTTCTTT
NA,TRBD1,TRBJ2-7,TRBV10-3,CAISGKGADEQYF,TGTGCCATCAGTGGTAAGGGGGCCGACGAGCAGTACTTC
NA,NA,TRBJ1-1,TRBV6-5,CASSINQGKNTEAFF,TGTGCCAGCAGCATAAATCAGGGAAAGAACACTGAAGCTTTCTTT